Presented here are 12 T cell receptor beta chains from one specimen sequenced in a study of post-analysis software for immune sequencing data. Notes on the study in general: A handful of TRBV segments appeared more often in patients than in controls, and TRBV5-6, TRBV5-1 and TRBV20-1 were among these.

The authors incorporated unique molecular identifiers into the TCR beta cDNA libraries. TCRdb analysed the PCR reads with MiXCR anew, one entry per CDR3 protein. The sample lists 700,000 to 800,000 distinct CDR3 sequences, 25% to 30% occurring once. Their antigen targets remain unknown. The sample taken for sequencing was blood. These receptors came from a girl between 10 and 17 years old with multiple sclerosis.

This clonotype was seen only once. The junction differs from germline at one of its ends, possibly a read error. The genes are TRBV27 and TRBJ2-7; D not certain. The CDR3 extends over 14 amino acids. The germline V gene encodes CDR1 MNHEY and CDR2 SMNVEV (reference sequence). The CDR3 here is CTSSLWARSYEQYF. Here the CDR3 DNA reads TGTACCAGCAGTTTATGGGCACGGTCTTACGAGCAGTACTTC.

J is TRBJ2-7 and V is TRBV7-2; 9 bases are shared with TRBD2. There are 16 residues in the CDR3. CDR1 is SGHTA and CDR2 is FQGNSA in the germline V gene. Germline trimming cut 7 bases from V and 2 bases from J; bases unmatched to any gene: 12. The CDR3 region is CASTLRLAGQPYEQYF. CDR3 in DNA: TGTGCCAGCACGCTGCGGCTAGCGGGACAGCCCTACGAGCAGTACTTC.

Here the CDR3 reads CASSRTPAGPVQYF. CDR3 in DNA: TGTGCCAGCAGTCGGACACCCGCGGGGCCTGTGCAGTATTTT. The chain employs TRBV28 and TRBJ2-3; D is possibly TRBD2 (6 bases). The CDR3 loop spans 14 amino acids. Trimming stripped 5 bases from V and 11 bases from J, with 20 bases between. Germline values: CDR1 MDHEN, CDR2 SYDVKM.

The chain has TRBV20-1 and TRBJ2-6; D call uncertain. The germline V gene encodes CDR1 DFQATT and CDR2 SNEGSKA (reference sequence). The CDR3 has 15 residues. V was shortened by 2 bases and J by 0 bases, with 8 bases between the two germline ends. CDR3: CSARPPLSGANVLTF. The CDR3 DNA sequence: TGCAGTGCTAGACCCCCACTCTCTGGGGCCAACGTCCTGACTTTC.

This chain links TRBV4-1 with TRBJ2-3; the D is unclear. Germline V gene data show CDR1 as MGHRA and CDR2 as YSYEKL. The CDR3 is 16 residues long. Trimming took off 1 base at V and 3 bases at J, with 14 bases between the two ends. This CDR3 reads CASSQVIIAGTDTQYF. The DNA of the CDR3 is TGCGCCAGCAGCCAAGTAATCATCGCTGGGACAGATACGCAGTATTTT.

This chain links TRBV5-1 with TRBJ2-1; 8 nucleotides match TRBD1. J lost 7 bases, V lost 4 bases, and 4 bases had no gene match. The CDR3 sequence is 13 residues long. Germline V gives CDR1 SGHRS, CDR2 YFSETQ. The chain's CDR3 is CASSTGTGNEQFF. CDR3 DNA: TGCGCCAGCAGCACCGGGACAGGTAATGAGCAGTTCTTC.

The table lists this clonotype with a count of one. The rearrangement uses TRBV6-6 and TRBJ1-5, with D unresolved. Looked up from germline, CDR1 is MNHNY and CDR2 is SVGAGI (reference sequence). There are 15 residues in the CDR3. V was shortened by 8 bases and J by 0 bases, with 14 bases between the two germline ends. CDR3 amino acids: CASEREGNSNQPQHF. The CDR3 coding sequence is TGTGCCAGCGAGAGGGAGGGAAATAGCAATCAGCCCCAGCATTTT.

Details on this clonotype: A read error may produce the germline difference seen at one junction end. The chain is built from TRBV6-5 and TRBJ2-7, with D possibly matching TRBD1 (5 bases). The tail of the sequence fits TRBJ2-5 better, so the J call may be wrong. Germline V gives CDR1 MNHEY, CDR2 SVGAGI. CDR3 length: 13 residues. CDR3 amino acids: CASSVTVQGTQYF. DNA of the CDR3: TGTGCCAGCAGTGTGACAGTCCAAGGGACCCAGTACTTC.

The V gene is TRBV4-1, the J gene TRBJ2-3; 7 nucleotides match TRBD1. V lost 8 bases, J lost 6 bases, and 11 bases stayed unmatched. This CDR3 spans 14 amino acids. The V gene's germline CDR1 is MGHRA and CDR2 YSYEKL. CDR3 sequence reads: CASVDRVQGDTQYF. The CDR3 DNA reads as TGCGCCAGCGTCGACAGGGTTCAGGGGGATACGCAGTATTTT.

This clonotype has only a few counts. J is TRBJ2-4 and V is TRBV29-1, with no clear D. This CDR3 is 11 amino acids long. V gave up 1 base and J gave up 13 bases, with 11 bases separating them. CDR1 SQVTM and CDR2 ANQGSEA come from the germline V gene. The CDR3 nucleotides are TGCAGCGTTGAAGCCGGCCGGTACCAGTACTTC. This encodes CSVEAGRYQYF.

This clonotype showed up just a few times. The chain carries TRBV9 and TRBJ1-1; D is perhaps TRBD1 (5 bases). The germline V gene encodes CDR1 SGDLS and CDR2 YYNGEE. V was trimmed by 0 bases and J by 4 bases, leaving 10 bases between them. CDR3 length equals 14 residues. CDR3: CASSVGGDRTEAFF. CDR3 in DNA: TGTGCCAGCAGCGTAGGGGGCGATCGCACTGAAGCTTTCTTT. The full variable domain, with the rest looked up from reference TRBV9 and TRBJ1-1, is DSGVTQTPKHLITATGQRVTLRCSPRSGDLSVYWYQQSLDQGLQFLIQYYNGEERAKGNILERFSAQQFPDLHSELNLSSLELGDSALYFCASSVGGDRTEAFFGQGTRLTVV.

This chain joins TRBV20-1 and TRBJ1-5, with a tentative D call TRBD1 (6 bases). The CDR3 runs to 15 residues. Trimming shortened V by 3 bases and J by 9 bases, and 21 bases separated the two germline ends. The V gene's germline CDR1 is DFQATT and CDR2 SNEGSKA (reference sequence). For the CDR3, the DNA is TGCAGTGCTAGCGGTATCGGGACACAAGGGTCGCCCCAGCATTTT. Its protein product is CSASGIGTQGSPQHF.